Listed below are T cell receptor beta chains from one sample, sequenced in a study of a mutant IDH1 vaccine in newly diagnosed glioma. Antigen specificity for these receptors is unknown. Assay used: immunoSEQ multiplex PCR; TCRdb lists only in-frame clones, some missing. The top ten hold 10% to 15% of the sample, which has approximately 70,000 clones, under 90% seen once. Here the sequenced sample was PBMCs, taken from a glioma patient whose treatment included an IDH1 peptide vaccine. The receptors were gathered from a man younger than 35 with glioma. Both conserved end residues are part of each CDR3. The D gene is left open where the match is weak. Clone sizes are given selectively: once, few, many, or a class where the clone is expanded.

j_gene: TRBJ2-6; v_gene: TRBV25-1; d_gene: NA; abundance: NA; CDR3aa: CASSVRGLGGANVLTF; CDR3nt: TGTGCCAGCAGTGTTCGGGGACTTGGTGGGGCCAACGTCCTGACTTTC
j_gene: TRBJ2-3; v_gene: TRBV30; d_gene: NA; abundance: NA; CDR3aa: CAWSEYRTDTQYF; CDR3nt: TGTGCCTGGAGTGAGTATAGGACCGATACGCAGTATTTT
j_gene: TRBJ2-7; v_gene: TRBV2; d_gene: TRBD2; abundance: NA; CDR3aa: CASSEGRSGRGEQYF; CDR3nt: TGTGCCAGCAGTGAAGGGCGCAGCGGGAGGGGCGAGCAGTACTTC
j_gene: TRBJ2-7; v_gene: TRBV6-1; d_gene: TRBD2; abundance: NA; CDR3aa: CASIISGRSSYEQYF; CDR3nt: TGTGCCAGCATTATAAGCGGGAGAAGCTCCTACGAGCAGTACTTC
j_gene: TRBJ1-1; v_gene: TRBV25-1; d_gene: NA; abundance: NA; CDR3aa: CASSEFRKSSEAFF; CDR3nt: TGTGCCAGCAGTGAATTCAGGAAGTCGAGTGAAGCTTTCTTT
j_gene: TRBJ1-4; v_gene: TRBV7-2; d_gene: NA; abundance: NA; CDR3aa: CASSLGGFNEKLFF; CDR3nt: TGTGCCAGCAGCTTAGGGGGGTTTAATGAAAAACTGTTTTTT
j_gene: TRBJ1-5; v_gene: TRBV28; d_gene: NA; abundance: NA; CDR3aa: CASRGWSNQPQHF; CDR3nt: TGTGCCAGCAGGGGATGGAGCAATCAGCCCCAGCATTTT
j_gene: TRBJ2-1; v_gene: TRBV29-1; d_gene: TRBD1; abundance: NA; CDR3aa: CSVEDPIDRGSYNEQFF; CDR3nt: TGCAGCGTTGAAGACCCTATCGACAGGGGATCCTACAATGAGCAGTTCTTC
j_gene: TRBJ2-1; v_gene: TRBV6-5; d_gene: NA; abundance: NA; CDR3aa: CASSSLGLNEQFF; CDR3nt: TGTGCCAGCAGTTCTTTGGGGCTCAATGAGCAGTTCTTC
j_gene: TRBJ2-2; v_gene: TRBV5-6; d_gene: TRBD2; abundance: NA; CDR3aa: CASSKRTSGTNTGELFF; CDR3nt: TGTGCCAGCAGCAAAAGGACTAGCGGCACGAACACCGGGGAGCTGTTTTTT
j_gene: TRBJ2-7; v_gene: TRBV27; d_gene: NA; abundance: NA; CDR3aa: CASSLWAGSNYEQYF; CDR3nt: TGTGCCAGCAGTTTATGGGCAGGGAGTAACTACGAGCAGTACTTC
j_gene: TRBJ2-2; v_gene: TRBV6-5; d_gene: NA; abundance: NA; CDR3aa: CASKRTGELFF; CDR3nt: TGTGCCAGCAAGAGGACCGGGGAGCTGTTTTTT
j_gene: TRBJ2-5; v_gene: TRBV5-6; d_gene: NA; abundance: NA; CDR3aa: CASSPSADETQYF; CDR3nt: TGTGCCAGCAGCCCTTCGGCGGACGAAACCCAGTACTTC
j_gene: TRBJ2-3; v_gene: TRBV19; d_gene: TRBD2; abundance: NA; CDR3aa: CASSRALGGGDSDTQYF; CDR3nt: TGTGCCAGTAGTAGAGCCCTCGGCGGGGGGGATTCAGATACGCAGTATTTT
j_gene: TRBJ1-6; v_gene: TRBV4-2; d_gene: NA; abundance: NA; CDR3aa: CASSRTQSSYNSPLHF; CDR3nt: TGTGCCAGCAGCCGGACACAGAGCTCCTATAATTCACCCCTCCACTTT
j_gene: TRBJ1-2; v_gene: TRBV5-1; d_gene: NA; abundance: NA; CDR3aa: CASSLGVSERNYGYTF; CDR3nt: TGCGCCAGCAGCTTGGGTGTCTCGGAGAGAAACTATGGCTACACCTTC
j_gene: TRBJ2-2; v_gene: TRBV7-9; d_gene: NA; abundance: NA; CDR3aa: CASSGGYTGELFF; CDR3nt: TGTGCCAGCAGCGGGGGTTACACCGGGGAGCTGTTTTTT
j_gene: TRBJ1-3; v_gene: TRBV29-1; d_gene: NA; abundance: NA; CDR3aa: CSAGSGNTIYF; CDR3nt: TGCAGCGCGGGCTCTGGAAACACCATATATTTT
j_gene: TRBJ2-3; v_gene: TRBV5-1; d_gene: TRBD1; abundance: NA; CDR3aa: CASSSGQGGDTQYF; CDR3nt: TGCGCCAGCAGCAGCGGACAGGGCGGAGATACGCAGTATTTT
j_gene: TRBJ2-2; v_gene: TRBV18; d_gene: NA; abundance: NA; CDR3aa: CASSPRGTGELFF; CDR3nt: TGTGCCAGCTCTCCAAGGGGGACCGGGGAGCTGTTTTTT
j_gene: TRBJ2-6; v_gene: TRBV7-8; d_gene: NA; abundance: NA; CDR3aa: CASSLTLGPAGANVLTF; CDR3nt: TGTGCCAGCAGCTTAACTCTAGGTCCAGCTGGGGCCAACGTCCTGACTTTC
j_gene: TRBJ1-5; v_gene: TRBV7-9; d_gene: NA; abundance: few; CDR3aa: CASSWWSNQPQHF; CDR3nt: TGTGCCAGCAGCTGGTGGAGCAATCAGCCCCAGCATTTT
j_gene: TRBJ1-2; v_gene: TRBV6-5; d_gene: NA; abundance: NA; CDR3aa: CASSYSNRVVGYTF; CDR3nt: TGTGCCAGCAGTTACTCGAACAGGGTTGTCGGCTACACCTTC
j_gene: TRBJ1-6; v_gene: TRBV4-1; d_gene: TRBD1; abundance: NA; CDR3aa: CASSPGQGVGSPLHF; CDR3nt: TGCGCCAGCAGCCCGGGACAGGGGGTAGGTTCACCCCTCCACTTT
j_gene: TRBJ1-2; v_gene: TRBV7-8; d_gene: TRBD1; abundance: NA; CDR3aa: CASSHRGLGYTF; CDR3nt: TGTGCCAGCAGCCACAGGGGGCTTGGCTACACCTTC
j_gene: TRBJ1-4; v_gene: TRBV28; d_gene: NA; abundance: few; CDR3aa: CASSLGGRDEKLFF; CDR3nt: TGTGCCAGCAGTTTAGGGGGGAGGGATGAAAAACTGTTTTTT
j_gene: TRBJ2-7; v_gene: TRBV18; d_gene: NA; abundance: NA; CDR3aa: CASSPPSGLANYEQYF; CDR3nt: TGTGCCAGCTCACCACCCTCTGGGTTGGCAAACTACGAGCAGTACTTC
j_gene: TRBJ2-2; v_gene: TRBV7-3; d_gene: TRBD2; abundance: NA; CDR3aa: CASSFALAGTGELFF; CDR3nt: TGTGCCAGCAGCTTCGCACTAGCGGGTACCGGGGAGCTGTTTTTT
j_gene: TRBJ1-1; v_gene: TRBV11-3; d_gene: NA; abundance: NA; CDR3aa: CASSLVGGTEAFF; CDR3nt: TGTGCCAGCAGCTTAGTCGGGGGAACTGAAGCTTTCTTT
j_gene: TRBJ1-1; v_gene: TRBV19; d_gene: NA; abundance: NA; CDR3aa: CASSERRTYDTEAFF; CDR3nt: TGTGCCAGTAGTGAAAGACGGACGTATGACACTGAAGCTTTCTTT
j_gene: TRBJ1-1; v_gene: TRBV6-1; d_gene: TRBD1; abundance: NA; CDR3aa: CASRGQRVTEAFF; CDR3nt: TGTGCCAGCAGGGGACAGAGAGTCACTGAAGCTTTCTTT
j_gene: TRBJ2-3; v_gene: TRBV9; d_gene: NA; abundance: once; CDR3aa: CASSVGGVQGSTTDTQYF; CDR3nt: TGTGCCAGCAGCGTAGGGGGAGTGCAGGGCTCTACCACAGATACGCAGTATTTT
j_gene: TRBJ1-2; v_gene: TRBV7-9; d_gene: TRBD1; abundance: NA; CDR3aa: CASSLLSIRTGHFDGYTF; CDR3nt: TGTGCCAGCAGCTTACTTTCTATCCGGACAGGGCATTTCGATGGCTACACCTTC
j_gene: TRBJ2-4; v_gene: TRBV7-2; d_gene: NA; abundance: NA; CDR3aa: CASSQGQTKNIQYF; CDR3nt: TGTGCCAGCAGCCAAGGACAGACGAAAAACATTCAGTACTTC
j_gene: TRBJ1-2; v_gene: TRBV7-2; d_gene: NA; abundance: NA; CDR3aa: CASSGGPAHTF; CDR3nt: TGTGCCAGCAGCGGTGGGCCTGCCCACACCTTC
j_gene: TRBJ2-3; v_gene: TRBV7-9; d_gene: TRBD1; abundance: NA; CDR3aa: CASSFGTGRVLDTQYF; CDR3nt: TGTGCCAGCAGCTTCGGGACAGGGCGGGTGTTGGATACGCAGTATTTT
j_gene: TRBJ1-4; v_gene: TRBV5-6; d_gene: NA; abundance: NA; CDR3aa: CASSLFGGQSEKLFF; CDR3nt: TGTGCCAGCAGCTTGTTCGGGGGCCAGAGTGAAAAACTGTTTTTT
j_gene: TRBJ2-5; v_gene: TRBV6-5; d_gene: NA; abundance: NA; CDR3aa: CASSYTTAPGRETQYF; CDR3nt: TGTGCCAGCAGTTACACTACGGCCCCTGGGCGAGAGACCCAGTACTTC
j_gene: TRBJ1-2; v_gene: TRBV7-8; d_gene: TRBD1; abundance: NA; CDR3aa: CASSLAGTGSLDGYTF; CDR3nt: TGTGCCAGCAGCTTAGCGGGGACAGGGAGTTTGGATGGCTACACCTTC
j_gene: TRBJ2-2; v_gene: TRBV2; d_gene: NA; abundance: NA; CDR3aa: CASRLGTGELFF; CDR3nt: TGTGCCAGCAGACTAGGGACCGGGGAGCTGTTTTTT
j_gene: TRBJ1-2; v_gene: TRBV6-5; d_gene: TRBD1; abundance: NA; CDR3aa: CASSYPPGTGRGGYTF; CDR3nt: TGTGCCAGCAGTTATCCCCCCGGGACAGGTAGAGGTGGCTACACCTTC
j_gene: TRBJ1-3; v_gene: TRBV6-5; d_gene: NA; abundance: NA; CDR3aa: CASSYSGFSGNTIYF; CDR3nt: TGTGCCAGCAGTTACTCAGGATTCTCTGGAAACACCATATATTTT
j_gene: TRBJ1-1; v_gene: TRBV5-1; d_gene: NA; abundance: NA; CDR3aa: CASSGGEGNTEAFF; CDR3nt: TGCGCCAGCAGCGGCGGAGAGGGGAACACTGAAGCTTTCTTT
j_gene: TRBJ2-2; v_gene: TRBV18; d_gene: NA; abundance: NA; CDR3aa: CASSEVGTGELFF; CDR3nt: TGTGCCAGCTCCGAGGTGGGCACCGGGGAGCTGTTTTTT
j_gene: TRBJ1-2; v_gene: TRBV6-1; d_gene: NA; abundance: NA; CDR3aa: CASSEIQGYVYGYTF; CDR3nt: TGTGCCAGCAGTGAAATACAGGGTTACGTCTATGGCTACACCTTC
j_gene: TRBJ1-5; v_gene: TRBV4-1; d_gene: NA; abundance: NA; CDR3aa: CASSQDGRGRSNQPQHF; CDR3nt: TGCGCCAGCAGCCAAGATGGCAGGGGAAGGAGCAATCAGCCCCAGCATTTT
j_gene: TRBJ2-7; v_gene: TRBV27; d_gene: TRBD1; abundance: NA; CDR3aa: CASSDRDRGYEQYF; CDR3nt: TGTGCCAGCAGTGACCGGGACAGGGGCTACGAGCAGTACTTC
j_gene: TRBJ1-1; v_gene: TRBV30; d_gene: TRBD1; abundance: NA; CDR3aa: CAWSRITGERAAEAFF; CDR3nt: TGTGCCTGGTCGAGGATCACAGGGGAGCGGGCGGCTGAAGCTTTCTTT
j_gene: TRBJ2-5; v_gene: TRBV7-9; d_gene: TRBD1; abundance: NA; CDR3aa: CASSSRRQGVGETQYF; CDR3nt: TGTGCCAGCAGCTCACGGCGACAGGGTGTCGGAGAGACCCAGTACTTC
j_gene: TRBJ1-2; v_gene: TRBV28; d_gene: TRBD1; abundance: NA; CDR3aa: CASSGEDRGRGGYTF; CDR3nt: TGTGCCAGCAGTGGAGAGGACAGGGGGCGAGGAGGCTACACCTTC
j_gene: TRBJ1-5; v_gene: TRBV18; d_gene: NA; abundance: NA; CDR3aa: CASSPKDRLSNQPQHF; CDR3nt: TGTGCCAGCTCACCCAAAGACAGGCTTAGCAATCAGCCCCAGCATTTT
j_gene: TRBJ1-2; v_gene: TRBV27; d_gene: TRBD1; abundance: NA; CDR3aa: CASGTEGYGYTF; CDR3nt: TGTGCCAGCGGGACAGAGGGATATGGCTACACCTTC